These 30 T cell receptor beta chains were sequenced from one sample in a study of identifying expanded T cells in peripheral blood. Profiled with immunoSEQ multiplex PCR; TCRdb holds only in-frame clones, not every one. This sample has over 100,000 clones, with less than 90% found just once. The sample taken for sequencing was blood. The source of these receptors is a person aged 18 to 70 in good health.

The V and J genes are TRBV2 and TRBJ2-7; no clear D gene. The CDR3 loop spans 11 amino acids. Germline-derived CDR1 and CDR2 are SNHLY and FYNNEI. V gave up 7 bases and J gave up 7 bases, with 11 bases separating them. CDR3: CASIVRQEQYF. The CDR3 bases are TGTGCCAGCATAGTTAGGCAGGAGCAGTACTTC. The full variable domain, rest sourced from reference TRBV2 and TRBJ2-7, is EPEVTQTPSHQVTQMGQEVILRCVPISNHLYFYWYRQILGQKVEFLVSFYNNEISEKSEIFDDQFSVERPDGSNFTLKIRSTKLEDSAMYFCASIVRQEQYFGPGTRLTVT.

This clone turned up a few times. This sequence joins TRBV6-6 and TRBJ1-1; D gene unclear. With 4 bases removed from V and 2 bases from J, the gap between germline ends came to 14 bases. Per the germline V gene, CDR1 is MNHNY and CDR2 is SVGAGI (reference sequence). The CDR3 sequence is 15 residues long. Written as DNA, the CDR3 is TGTGCCAGCAGTTTCACGGGTAGAGCCAACACTGAAGCTTTCTTT. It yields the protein CASSFTGRANTEAFF.

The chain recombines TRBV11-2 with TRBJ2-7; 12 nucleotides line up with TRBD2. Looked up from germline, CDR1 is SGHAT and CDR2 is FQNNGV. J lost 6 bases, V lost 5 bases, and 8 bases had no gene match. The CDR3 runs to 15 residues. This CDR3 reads CASSARLAGVGEQYF. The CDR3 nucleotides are TGTGCCAGCAGCGCTCGACTAGCGGGAGTTGGCGAGCAGTACTTC.

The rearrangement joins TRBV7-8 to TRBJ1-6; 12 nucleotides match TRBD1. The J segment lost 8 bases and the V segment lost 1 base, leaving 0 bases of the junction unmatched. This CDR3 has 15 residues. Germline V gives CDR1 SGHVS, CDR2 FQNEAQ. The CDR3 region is CASSLGDRGHSPLHF. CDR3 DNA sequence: TGTGCCAGCAGCTTAGGGGACAGGGGGCATTCACCCCTCCACTTT.

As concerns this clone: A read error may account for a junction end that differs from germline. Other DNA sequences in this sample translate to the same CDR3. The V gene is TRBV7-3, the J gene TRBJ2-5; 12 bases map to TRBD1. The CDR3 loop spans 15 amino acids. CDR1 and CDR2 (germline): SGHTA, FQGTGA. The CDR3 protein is CASSLGTGGGETQYF. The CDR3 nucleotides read TGTGCCAGCAGCTTAGGGACAGGGGGCGGGGAGACTCAGTACTTC.

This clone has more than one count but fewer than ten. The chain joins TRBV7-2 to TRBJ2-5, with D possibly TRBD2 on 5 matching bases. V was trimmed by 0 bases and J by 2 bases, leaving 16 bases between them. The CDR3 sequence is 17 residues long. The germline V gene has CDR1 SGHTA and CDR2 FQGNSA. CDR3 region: CASSLAVGGLGQETQYF. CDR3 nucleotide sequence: TGTGCCAGCAGCTTAGCAGTTGGAGGACTGGGGCAAGAGACCCAGTACTTC.

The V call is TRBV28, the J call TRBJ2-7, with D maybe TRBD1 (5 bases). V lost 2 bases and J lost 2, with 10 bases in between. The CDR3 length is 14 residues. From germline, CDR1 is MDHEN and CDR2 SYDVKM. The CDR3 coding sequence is TGTGCCAGCAGTTTACAGGGCCTCACCTACGAGCAGTACTTC. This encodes CASSLQGLTYEQYF.

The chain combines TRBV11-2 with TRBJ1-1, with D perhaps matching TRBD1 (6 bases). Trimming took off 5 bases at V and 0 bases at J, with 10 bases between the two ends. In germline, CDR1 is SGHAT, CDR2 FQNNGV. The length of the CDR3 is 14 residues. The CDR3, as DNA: TGTGCCAGCAGCGCTAGACAGGTGAACACTGAAGCTTTCTTT. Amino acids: CASSARQVNTEAFF.

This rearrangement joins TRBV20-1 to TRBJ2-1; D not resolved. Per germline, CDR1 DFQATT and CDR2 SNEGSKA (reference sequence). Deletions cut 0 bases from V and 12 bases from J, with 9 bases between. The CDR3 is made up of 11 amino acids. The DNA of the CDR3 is TGCAGTGCTAGAGAGGCGCCGGGGCAGTTCTTC. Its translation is CSAREAPGQFF.

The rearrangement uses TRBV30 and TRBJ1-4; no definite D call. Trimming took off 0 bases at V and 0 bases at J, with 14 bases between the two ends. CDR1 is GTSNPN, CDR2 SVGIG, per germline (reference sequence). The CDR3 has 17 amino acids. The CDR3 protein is CAWSVPLAPTTNEKLFF. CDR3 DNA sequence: TGTGCCTGGAGTGTACCCCTCGCGCCAACAACTAATGAAAAACTGTTTTTT.

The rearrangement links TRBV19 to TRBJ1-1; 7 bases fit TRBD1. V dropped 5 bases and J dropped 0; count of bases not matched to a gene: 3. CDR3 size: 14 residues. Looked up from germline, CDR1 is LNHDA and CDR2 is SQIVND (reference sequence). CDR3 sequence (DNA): TGTGCCAGTAGTGGGGGACAGATGAACACTGAAGCTTTCTTT. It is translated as CASSGGQMNTEAFF.

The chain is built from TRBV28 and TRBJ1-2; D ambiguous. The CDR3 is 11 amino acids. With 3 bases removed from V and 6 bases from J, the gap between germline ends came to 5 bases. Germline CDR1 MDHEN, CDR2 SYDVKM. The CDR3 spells CASSFYDGYTF. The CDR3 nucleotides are TGTGCCAGCAGTTTTTATGATGGCTACACCTTC.

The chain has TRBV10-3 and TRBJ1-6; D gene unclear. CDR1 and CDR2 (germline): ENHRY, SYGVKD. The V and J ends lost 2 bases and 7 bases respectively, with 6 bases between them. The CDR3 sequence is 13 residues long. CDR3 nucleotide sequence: TGTGCCATCAGTGAGGTCAGCAATTCACCCCTCCACTTT. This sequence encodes CAISEVSNSPLHF.

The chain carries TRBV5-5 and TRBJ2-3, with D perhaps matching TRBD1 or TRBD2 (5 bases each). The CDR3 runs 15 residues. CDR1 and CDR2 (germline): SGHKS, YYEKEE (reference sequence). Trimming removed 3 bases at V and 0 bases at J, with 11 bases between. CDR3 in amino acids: CASSWSGSSTDTQYF. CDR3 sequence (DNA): TGTGCCAGCAGCTGGTCAGGGAGTAGCACAGATACGCAGTATTTT.

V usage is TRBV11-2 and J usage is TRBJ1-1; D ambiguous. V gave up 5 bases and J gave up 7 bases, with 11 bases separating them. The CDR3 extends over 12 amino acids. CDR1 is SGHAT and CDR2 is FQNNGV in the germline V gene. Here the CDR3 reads CASSLGELEAFF. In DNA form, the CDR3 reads TGTGCCAGCAGCCTCGGAGAACTTGAAGCTTTCTTT.

CDR3 amino acids: CARSSWTGTYGYTF. CDR3 DNA sequence: TGTGCCAGAAGTTCTTGGACGGGAACCTATGGCTACACCTTC. V usage is TRBV5-3 and J usage is TRBJ1-2, with no clear D. TRBV5-3 is noted as an ORF with a role that remains uncertain. V lost 5 bases and J 4 bases, leaving 15 bases between the germline ends. The CDR3 extends over 14 amino acids.

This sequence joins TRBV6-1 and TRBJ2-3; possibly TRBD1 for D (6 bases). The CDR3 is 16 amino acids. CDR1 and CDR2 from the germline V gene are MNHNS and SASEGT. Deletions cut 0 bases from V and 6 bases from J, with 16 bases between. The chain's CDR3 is CASSEAIGQGWDTQYF. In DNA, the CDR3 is TGTGCCAGCAGTGAAGCGATAGGGCAGGGGTGGGATACGCAGTATTTT.

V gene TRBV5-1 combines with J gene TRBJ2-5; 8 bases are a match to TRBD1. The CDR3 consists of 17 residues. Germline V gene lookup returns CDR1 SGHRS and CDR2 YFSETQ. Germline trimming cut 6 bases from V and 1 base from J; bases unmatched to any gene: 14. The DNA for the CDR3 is TGCGCCAGCATTTTCGGGACAGGCACTTTTAGCCAAGAGACCCAGTACTTC. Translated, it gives CASIFGTGTFSQETQYF.

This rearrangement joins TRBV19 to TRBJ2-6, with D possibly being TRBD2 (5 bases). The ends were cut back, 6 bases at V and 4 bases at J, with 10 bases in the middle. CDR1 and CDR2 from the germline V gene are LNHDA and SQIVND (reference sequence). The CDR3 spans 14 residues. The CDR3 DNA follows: TGTGCCAGTAGAACCCGGGAAGGGGCCAACGTCCTGACTTTC. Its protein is CASRTREGANVLTF.

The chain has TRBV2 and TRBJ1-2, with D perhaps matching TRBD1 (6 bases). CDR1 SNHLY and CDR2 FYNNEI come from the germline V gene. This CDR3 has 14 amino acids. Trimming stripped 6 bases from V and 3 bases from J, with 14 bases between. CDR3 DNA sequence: TGTGCCAGCAGCTACGACAGGACGGACTATGGCTACACCTTC. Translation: CASSYDRTDYGYTF.

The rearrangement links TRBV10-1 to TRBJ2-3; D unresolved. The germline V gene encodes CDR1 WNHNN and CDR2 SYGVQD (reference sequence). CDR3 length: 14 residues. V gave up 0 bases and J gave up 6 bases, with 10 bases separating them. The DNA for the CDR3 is TGCGCCAGCAGTGAGTCTGGCGCAGCGGATACGCAGTATTTT. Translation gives CASSESGAADTQYF.

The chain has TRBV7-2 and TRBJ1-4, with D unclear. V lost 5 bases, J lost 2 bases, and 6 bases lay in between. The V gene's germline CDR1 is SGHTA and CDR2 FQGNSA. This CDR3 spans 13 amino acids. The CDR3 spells CASSPVTNEKLFF. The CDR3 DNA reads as TGTGCCAGCAGCCCCGTGACTAATGAAAAACTGTTTTTT. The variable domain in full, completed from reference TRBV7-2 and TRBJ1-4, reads GAGVSQSPSNKVTEKGKDVELRCDPISGHTALYWYRQSLGQGLEFLIYFQGNSAPDKSGLPSDRFSAERTGGSVSTLTIQRTQQEDSAVYLCASSPVTNEKLFFGSGTQLSVL.

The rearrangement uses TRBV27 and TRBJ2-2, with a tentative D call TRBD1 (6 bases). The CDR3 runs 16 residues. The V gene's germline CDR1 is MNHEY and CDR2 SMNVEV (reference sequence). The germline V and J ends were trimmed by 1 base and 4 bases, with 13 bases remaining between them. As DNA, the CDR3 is TGTGCCAGCAGTTTATGGTTGGGGGCCGGCACCGGGGAGCTGTTTTTT. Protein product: CASSLWLGAGTGELFF.

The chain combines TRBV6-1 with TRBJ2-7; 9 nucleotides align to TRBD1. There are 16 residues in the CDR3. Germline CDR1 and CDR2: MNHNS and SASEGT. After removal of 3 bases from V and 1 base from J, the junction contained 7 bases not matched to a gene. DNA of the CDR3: TGTGCCAGCAGTGAGTCCGGGACAGGGATATCCTACGAGCAGTACTTC. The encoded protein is CASSESGTGISYEQYF.

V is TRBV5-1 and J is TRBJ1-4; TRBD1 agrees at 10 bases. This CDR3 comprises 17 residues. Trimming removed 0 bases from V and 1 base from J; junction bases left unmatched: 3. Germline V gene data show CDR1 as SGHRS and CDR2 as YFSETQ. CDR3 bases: TGCGCCAGCAGCTTGGGACAGGGGGCGGAAACTAATGAAAAACTGTTTTTT. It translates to CASSLGQGAETNEKLFF.

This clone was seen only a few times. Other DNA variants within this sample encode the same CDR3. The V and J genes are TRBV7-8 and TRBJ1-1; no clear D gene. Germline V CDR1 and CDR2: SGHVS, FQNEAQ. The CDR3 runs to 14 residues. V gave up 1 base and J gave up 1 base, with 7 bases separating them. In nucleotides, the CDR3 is TGTGCCAGCAGCTTAGGACCGGGGAACACTGAAGCTTTCTTT. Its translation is CASSLGPGNTEAFF.

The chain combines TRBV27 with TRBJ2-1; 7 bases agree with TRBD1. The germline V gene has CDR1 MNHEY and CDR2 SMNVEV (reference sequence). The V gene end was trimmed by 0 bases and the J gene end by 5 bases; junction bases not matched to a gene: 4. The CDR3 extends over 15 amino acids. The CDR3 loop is CASSLSGTAHNEQFF. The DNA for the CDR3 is TGTGCCAGCAGTTTATCGGGGACAGCCCACAATGAGCAGTTCTTC.

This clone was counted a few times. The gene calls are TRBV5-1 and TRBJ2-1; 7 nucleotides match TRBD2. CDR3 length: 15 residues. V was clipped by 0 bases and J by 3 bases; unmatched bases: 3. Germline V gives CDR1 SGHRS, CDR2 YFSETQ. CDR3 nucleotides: TGCGCCAGCAGCTTGGCACTAGCGAGCTACAATGAGCAGTTCTTC. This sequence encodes CASSLALASYNEQFF.

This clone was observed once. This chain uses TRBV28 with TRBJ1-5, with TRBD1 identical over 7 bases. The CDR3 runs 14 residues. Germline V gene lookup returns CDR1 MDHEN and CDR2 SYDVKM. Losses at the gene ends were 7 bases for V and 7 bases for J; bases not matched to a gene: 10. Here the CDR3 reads CASTKTGPRQPQHF. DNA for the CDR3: TGTGCCAGCACCAAGACAGGGCCTCGGCAGCCCCAGCATTTT. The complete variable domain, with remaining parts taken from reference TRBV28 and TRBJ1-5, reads DVKVTQSSRYLVKRTGEKVFLECVQDMDHENMFWYRQDPGLGLRLIYFSYDVKMKEKGDIPEGYSVSREKKERFSLILESASTNQTSMYLCASTKTGPRQPQHFGDGTRLSIL.

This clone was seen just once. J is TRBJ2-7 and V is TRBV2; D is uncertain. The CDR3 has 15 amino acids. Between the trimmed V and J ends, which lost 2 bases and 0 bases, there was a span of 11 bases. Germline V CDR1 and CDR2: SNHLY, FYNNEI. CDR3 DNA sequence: TGTGCCAGCAGTGAATTCCCAGAGAGCTCCTACGAGCAGTACTTC. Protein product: CASSEFPESSYEQYF.